The sequence of this TCR beta chain was determined in a study of T cells in Graves' hyperthyroidism and ophthalmopathy. Study details: Peripheral blood draws took place at initial diagnosis, ahead of any treatment.

For the diagnoses, clinical symptoms, serum thyroxine and TRAb, thyroid ultrasound and orbital computed tomography were used. Germline trimming cut 1 base from V and 6 bases from J; bases unmatched to any gene: 7. Germline assignment: CDR1 KGHSH and CDR2 LQKENI. CDR3 length: 17 residues. From RNA transcripts, TCR beta CDR3 regions were amplified. Primed by the HTBI set, a first-round RT-PCR was run on the TCR CDR3. TCRdb reprocessed the multiplex PCR reads with MiXCR, giving one entry per CDR3 protein. The sample comprises 95,000 to 110,000 distinct CDR3 sequences, roughly 15% of which are singletons, and about 45% rests with the top ten. This clonotype was seen repeatedly, ten times or more.

This sequence originates from a woman in her forties or fifties with Graves' hyperthyroidism. The chain links TRBV18 to TRBJ2-2; 11 bases line up with TRBD1. Sequencing was performed on blood. The CDR3 sequence: CASSPRTGQGAAGELFF. CDR3 nucleotide sequence: TGTGCCAGCTCACCACGTACTGGACAGGGGGCCGCCGGGGAGCTGTTTTTT.